The present TCR beta chain was sequenced within a study of blood T cell repertoires in COVID-19. Original processing notes: It was from reference gene primer amplification that nucleated cell counts were estimated. The data were produced by immunoSEQ multiplex PCR, yet TCRdb's version contains in-frame clones alone and is incomplete. V and J calls plus clone size are reproduced from that table; the DNA served to infer D and trimming. Here the sample spans 470,000 or so clones, roughly nine tenths being singletons. J lost 6 bases, V lost 4 bases, and 6 bases had no gene match. Germline V lookup: CDR1 SEHNR, CDR2 FQNEAQ (reference sequence). The CDR3 has 15 amino acids. Enrollees, about 18 to 89 years old, lived in fewer than 25 US areas. Participants' reported clinical history set cohort assignment.

V gene TRBV7-9 combines with J gene TRBJ1-2, with 12 bases matching TRBD1. The origin of this receptor is a woman aged 18-29 years with acute COVID-19. Sequencing input: PBMCs or T cells enriched from blood (not recorded which). Written as DNA, the CDR3 is TGTGCCAGCAGCTCTCCGGGACAGGGGGCGAATGGCTACACCTTC. Translated: CASSSPGQGANGYTF.